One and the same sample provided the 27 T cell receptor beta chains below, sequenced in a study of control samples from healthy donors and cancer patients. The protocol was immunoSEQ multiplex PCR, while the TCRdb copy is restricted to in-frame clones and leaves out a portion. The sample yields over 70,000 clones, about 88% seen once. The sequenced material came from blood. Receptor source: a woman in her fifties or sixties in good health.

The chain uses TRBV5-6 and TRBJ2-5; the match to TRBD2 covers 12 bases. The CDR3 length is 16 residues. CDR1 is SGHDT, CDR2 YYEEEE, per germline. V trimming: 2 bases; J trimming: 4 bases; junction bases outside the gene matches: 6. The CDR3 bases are TGTGCCAGCAGCTTTAAACTAGCGGGAGGAGCAGAGACCCAGTACTTC. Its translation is CASSFKLAGGAETQYF.

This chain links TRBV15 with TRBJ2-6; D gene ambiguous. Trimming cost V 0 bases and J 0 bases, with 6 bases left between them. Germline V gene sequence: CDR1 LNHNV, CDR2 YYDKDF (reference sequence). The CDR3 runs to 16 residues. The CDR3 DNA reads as TGTGCCACCAGCAGAGATGTCAGCTCTGGGGCCAACGTCCTGACTTTC. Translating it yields CATSRDVSSGANVLTF.

The CDR3 protein is CASSQGQNTEAFF. DNA for the CDR3: TGTGCCAGCAGCCAAGGACAGAACACTGAAGCTTTCTTT. The V gene is TRBV3-1 (or the pseudogene TRBV3-2), the J gene TRBJ1-1; D is undetermined. This CDR3 spans 13 amino acids. Germline V gene sequence: CDR1 LGHDT, CDR2 YNNKEL (reference sequence). V was trimmed by 1 base and J by 1 base, leaving 4 bases between them.

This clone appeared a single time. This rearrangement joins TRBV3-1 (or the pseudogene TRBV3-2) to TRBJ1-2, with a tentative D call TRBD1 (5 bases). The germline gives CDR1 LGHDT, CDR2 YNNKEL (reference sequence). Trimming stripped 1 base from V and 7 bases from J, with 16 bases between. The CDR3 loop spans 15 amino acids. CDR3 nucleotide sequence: TGTGCCAGCAGCCAAGTCCCTGGGGGGGGTGGTGGCTACACCTTC. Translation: CASSQVPGGGGGYTF.

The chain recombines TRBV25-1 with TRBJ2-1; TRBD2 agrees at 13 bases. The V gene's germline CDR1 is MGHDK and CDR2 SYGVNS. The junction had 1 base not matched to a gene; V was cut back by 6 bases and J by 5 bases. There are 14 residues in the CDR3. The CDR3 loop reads CASRLAGGDNEQFF. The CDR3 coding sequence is TGTGCCAGCAGACTAGCGGGGGGGGACAATGAGCAGTTCTTC.

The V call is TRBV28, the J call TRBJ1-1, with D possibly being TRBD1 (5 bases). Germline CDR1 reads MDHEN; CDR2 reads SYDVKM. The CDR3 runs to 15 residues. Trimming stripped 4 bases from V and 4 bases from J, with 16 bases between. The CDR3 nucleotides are TGTGCCAGCAGTTCAAACAGGCGCTGGCGCACTGAAGCTTTCTTT. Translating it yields CASSSNRRWRTEAFF.

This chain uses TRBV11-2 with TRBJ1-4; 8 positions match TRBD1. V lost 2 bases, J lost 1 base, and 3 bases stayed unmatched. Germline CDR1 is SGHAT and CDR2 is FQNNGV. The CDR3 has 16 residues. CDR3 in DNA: TGTGCCAGCAGCTTAACCGGGACAGGAACTAATGAAAAACTGTTTTTT. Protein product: CASSLTGTGTNEKLFF.

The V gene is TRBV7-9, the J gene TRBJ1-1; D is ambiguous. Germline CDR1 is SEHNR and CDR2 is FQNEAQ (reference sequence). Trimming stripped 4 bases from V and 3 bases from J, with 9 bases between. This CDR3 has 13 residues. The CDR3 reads CASSYRTDTEAFF. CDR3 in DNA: TGTGCCAGCAGCTACCGGACGGACACTGAAGCTTTCTTT.

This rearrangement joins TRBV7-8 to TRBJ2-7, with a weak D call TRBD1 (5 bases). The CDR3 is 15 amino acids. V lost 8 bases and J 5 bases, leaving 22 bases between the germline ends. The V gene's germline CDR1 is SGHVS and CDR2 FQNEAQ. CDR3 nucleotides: TGTGCCAGCCATCCCCGGACAACTCTGGGGAACGAGCAGTACTTC. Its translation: CASHPRTTLGNEQYF.

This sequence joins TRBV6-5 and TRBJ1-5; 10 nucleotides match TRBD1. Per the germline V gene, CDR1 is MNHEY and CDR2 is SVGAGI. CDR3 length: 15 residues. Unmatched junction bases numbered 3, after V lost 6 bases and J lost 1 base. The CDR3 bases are TGTGCCAGCAGACGACAGGGGGCGAGCAATCAGCCCCAGCATTTT. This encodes CASRRQGASNQPQHF.

Here the CDR3 DNA reads TGCGCCAGCAGCCCTGACCTTGGGACTAGCGGGAGAAGGGATACGCAGTATTTT. It codes for CASSPDLGTSGRRDTQYF. The chain couples TRBV23-1 to TRBJ2-3, with 14 bases fitting TRBD2. TRBV23-1 is given ORF status, its function remaining uncertain. The length of the CDR3 is 18 residues. After removal of 6 bases from V and 6 bases from J, the junction contained 14 bases not matched to a gene.

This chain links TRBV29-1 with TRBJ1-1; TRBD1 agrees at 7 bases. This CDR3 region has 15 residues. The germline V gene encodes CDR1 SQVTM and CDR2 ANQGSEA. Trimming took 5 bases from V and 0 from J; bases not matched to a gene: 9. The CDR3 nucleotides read TGCAGCGTTCAAAGGGACAGTACTATGAACACTGAAGCTTTCTTT. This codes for CSVQRDSTMNTEAFF.

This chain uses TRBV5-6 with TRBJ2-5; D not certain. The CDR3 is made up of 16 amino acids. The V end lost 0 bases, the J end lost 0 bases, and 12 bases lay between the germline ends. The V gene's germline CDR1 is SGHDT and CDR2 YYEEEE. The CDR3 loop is CASSLARRPYQETQYF. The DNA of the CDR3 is TGTGCCAGCAGCTTGGCCAGGCGGCCGTACCAAGAGACCCAGTACTTC.

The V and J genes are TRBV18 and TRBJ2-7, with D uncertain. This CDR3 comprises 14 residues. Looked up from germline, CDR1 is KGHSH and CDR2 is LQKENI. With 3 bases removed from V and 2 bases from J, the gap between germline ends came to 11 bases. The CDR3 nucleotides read TGTGCCAGCTCACCCCCGAGCCAGGCCTACGAGCAGTACTTC. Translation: CASSPPSQAYEQYF.

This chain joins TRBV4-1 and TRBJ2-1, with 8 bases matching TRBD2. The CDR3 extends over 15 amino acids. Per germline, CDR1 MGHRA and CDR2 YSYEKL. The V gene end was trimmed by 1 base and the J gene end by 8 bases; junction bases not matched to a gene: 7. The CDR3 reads CASSQGNSGIYEQFF. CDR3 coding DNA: TGCGCCAGCAGCCAAGGCAATAGCGGGATCTATGAGCAGTTCTTC.

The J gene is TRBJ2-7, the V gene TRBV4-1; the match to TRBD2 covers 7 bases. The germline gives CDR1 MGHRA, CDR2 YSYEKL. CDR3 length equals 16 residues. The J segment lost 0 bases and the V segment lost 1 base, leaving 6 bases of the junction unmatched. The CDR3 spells CASSQGGGRSSYEQYF. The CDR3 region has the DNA TGCGCCAGCAGCCAAGGGGGGGGGAGGTCCTCCTACGAGCAGTACTTC.

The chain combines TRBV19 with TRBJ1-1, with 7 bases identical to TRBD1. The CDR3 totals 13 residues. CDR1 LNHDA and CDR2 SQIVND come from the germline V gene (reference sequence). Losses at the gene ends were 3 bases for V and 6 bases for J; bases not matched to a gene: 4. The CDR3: CASSIRTGAEAFF. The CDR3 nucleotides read TGTGCCAGTAGTATCCGGACAGGCGCTGAAGCTTTCTTT.

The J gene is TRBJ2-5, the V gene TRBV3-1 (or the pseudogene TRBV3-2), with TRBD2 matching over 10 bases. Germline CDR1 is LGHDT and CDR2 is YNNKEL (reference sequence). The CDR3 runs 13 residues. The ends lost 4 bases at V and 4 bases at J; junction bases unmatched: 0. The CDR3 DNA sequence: TGTGCCAGCAGCCGGACTAGCGGAGAGACCCAGTACTTC. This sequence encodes CASSRTSGETQYF.

CDR3 sequence: CASSLAGAGGEKLFF. The CDR3 DNA reads as TGTGCCAGCAGCTTAGCTGGGGCAGGGGGTGAAAAACTGTTTTTT. This rearrangement joins TRBV7-6 to TRBJ1-4, with 7 bases matching TRBD1. The V and J ends lost 0 bases and 7 bases, in that order; junction bases with no gene match: 5. The germline CDR1 and CDR2 sequences are SGHVS and FNYEAQ. The CDR3 is 15 amino acids.

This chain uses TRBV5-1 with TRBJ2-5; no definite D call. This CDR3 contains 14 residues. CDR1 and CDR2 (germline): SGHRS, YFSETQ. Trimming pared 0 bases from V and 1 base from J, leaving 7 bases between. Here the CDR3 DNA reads TGCGCCAGCAGCTTGGCCGGGTTCCAAGAGACCCAGTACTTC. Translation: CASSLAGFQETQYF.

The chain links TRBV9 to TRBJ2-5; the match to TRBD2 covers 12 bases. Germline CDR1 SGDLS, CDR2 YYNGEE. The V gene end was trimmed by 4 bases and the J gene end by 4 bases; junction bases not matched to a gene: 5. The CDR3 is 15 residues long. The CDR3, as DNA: TGTGCCAGCAGCCGCGGGGGACTAGCGGGAGAGACCCAGTACTTC. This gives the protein CASSRGGLAGETQYF.

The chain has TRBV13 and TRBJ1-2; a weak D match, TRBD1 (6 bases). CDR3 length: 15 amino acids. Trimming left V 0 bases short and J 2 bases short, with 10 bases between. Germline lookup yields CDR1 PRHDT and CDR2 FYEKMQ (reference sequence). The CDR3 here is CASSLGGTGNYGYTF. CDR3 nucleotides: TGTGCCAGCAGCTTAGGAGGTACAGGGAACTATGGCTACACCTTC.

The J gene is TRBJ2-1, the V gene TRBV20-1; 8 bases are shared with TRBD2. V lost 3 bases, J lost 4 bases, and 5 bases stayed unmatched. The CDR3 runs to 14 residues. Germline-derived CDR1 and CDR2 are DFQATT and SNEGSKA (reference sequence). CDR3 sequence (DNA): TGCAGTGCTAGTCCGGGGGGGACGTACAATGAGCAGTTCTTC. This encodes CSASPGGTYNEQFF.

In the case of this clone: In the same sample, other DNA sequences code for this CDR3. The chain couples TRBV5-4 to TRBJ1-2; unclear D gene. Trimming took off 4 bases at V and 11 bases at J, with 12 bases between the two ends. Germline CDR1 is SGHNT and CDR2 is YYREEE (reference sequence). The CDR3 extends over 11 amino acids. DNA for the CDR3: TGTGCCAGCAGCCTGGCCGCGACTTACACCTTC. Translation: CASSLAATYTF.

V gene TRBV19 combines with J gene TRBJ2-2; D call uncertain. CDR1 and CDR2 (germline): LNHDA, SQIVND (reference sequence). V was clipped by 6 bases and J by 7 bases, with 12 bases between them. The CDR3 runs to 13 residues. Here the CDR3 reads CASSALRGGELFF. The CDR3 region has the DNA TGTGCCAGTAGCGCCCTCAGAGGCGGGGAGCTGTTTTTT. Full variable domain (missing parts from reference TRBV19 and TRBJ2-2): DGGITQSPKYLFRKEGQNVTLSCEQNLNHDAMYWYRQDPGQGLRLIYYSQIVNDFQKGDIAEGYSVSREKKESFPLTVTSAQKNPTAFYLCASSALRGGELFFGEGSRLTVL.

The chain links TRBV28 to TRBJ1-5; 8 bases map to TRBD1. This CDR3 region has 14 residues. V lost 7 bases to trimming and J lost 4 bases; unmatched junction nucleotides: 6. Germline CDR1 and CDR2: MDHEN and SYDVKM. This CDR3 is CASNRDRLNQPQHF. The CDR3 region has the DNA TGTGCCAGCAATAGGGACAGGTTAAATCAGCCCCAGCATTTT.

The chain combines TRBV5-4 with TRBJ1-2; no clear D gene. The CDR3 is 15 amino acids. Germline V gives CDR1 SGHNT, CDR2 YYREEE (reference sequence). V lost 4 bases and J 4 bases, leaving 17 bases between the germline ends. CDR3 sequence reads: CASSTAWETPYGYTF. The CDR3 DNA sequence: TGTGCCAGCAGCACCGCCTGGGAAACCCCCTATGGCTACACCTTC.